The 22 T cell receptor beta chains reported below all come from one sample, sequenced in a study of CD8+CD57+ T cells in acquired aplastic anemia. The TCR beta profiling, which covered VDJ combination and CDR3 sequence, was carried out using genomic DNA as the template. TCRdb called the reads again in MiXCR, with one record for every CDR3 protein. The repertoire holds 150,000 to 200,000 distinct CDR3 sequences, with less than 60% as singletons. Patients picked for sequencing had shown CD8+CD57+ cell expansion detected by flow cytometry. What was sequenced was sorted CD4+, CD8+, or CD8+CD57+ T cells (not recorded which) from PBMCs. These receptors were collected from a human donor with aplastic anemia.

The J gene is TRBJ1-2, the V gene TRBV15; D is unresolved. The ends were cut back, 1 base at V and 3 bases at J, with 12 bases in the middle. The germline CDR1 and CDR2 sequences are LNHNV and YYDKDF (reference sequence). This CDR3 region has 15 residues. The CDR3 DNA sequence: TGTGCCACCAGCAGAGCTGGCGGGCGCGACTATGGCTACACCTTC. Protein: CATSRAGGRDYGYTF.

Note on this clonotype: One base away lies a much larger clone, so this may be a sequencing read error. The chain couples TRBV24-1 to TRBJ1-1; a possible D gene is TRBD1 (5 bases). V was shortened by 11 bases and J by 4 bases, with 19 bases between the two germline ends. The CDR3 spans 14 residues. Germline assignment: CDR1 KGHDR and CDR2 SFDVKD. The CDR3 sequence is CASSQTGWITEAFF. The CDR3 DNA is TGTGCCAGCAGCCAAACAGGTTGGATCACTGAAGCTTTCTTT.

This rearrangement joins TRBV6-6 to TRBJ2-5; perhaps TRBD1 as D (6 bases). Germline V gene data show CDR1 as MNHNY and CDR2 as SVGAGI (reference sequence). V dropped 8 bases and J dropped 7 bases, with 11 bases sitting between them. CDR3 size: 11 residues. Here the CDR3 reads CASSDRGTQYF. CDR3 DNA sequence: TGTGCCAGCTCGGACAGAGGGACCCAGTACTTC.

This clonotype was counted many times. This chain connects TRBV7-9 to TRBJ2-3; D possibly corresponds to TRBD2 (6 bases). Per the germline V gene, CDR1 is SEHNR and CDR2 is FQNEAQ (reference sequence). The V end was cut by 5 bases, the J end by 3 bases, with 18 bases between. CDR3 size: 16 residues. For the CDR3, the DNA is TGTGCCAGCAGCCCCCCTCGGGCGGGGACGACAGATACGCAGTATTTT. Its protein product is CASSPPRAGTTDTQYF.

This chain uses TRBV11-2 with TRBJ1-2; the D is unclear. Trimming took off 4 bases at V and 5 bases at J, with 11 bases between the two ends. The CDR3 covers 13 residues. Germline loops: CDR1 SGHAT, CDR2 FQNNGV. The CDR3 sequence: CASSSHARYGYTF. CDR3 coding DNA: TGTGCCAGCAGCTCCCACGCCCGGTATGGCTACACCTTC.

This sequence joins TRBV9 and TRBJ1-1, with D tentatively TRBD1 (5 bases). CDR3 size: 13 residues. Between the trimmed V and J ends, which lost 7 bases and 4 bases, there was a span of 14 bases. The germline CDR1 and CDR2 sequences are SGDLS and YYNGEE. CDR3 in DNA: TGTGCCAGCGCGTTGGGGCCGGGCACTGAAGCTTTCTTT. It translates to CASALGPGTEAFF.

This clonotype was detected ten times or more. V usage is TRBV24-1 and J usage is TRBJ1-2; TRBD1 might be the D (6 bases). In germline, CDR1 is KGHDR, CDR2 SFDVKD. This CDR3 is 12 amino acids long. Trimming took off 4 bases at V and 8 bases at J, with 10 bases between the two ends. The chain's CDR3 is CATSDPGEGYTF. The CDR3, as DNA: TGTGCCACCAGTGACCCAGGGGAAGGCTACACCTTC.

V gene TRBV2 combines with J gene TRBJ1-2; no firm D call. CDR1 and CDR2 (germline): SNHLY, FYNNEI. The length of the CDR3 is 12 residues. V was trimmed by 3 bases and J by 8 bases, leaving 10 bases between them. The chain's CDR3 is CASSDYREGYTF. The CDR3 DNA reads as TGTGCCAGCAGTGATTACCGAGAAGGCTACACCTTC. The full variable domain, its missing parts supplied by reference TRBV2 and TRBJ1-2, is EPEVTQTPSHQVTQMGQEVILRCVPISNHLYFYWYRQILGQKVEFLVSFYNNEISEKSEIFDDQFSVERPDGSNFTLKIRSTKLEDSAMYFCASSDYREGYTFGSGTRLTVV.

The chain recombines TRBV7-8 with TRBJ1-2; D gene ambiguous. V was clipped by 1 base and J by 1 base, with 7 bases between them. The CDR3 is made up of 14 amino acids. Germline V gene sequence: CDR1 SGHVS, CDR2 FQNEAQ. This CDR3 reads CASSLVGFNYGYTF. CDR3 nucleotides: TGTGCCAGCAGCTTAGTAGGGTTTAACTATGGCTACACCTTC.

Turning to this clonotype: This could be a read error, since a much larger clone is one nucleotide away. Since no conserved phenylalanine or tryptophan closes the CDR3, a read error is the likely cause. The rearrangement joins TRBV6-1 to TRBJ2-7; D unclear. CDR3 length: 13 residues. V lost 3 bases and J lost 3, with 9 bases in between. From germline, CDR1 is MNHNS and CDR2 SASEGT. The CDR3, as DNA: TGTGCCAGCAGTGAGACCCGGAACTACGAGCAGTACCTC. Protein product: CASSETRNYEQYL.

J is TRBJ1-2 and V is TRBV10-3; TRBD1 matches at 8 bases. This CDR3 is 16 amino acids long. The junction had 5 bases not matched to a gene; V was cut back by 0 bases and J by 2 bases. Germline CDR1 is ENHRY and CDR2 is SYGVKD. The CDR3 is CAISESTGGKNYGYTF. The CDR3 nucleotides are TGTGCCATCAGTGAGTCAACAGGGGGGAAGAACTATGGCTACACCTTC.

This clonotype was recorded many times. This chain connects TRBV25-1 to TRBJ2-7, with 8 bases identical to TRBD1. CDR3 length equals 12 residues. Germline V gene lookup returns CDR1 MGHDK and CDR2 SYGVNS. Trimming removed 8 bases from V and 3 bases from J; junction bases left unmatched: 3. The DNA of the CDR3 is TGTGCCAGCCGGACAGGGAGCTACGAGCAGTACTTC. Its protein is CASRTGSYEQYF.

This clonotype was recorded many times. The chain has TRBV6-6 and TRBJ1-2; D is unresolved. V dropped 3 bases and J dropped 4 bases, with 15 bases sitting between them. Per the germline V gene, CDR1 is MNHNY and CDR2 is SVGAGI (reference sequence). This CDR3 region has 15 residues. This chain's CDR3 is CASSYSKGEIYGYTF. The CDR3, as DNA: TGTGCCAGCAGTTATTCCAAGGGCGAGATCTATGGCTACACCTTC.

The V and J genes are TRBV24-1 and TRBJ2-5; 8 bases line up with TRBD1. After removal of 5 bases from V and 9 bases from J, the junction contained 10 bases not matched to a gene. Looked up from germline, CDR1 is KGHDR and CDR2 is SFDVKD. This CDR3 has 14 amino acids. The CDR3 here is CATSGGQETLAQYF. Written as DNA, the CDR3 is TGTGCCACCAGTGGGGGACAGGAAACATTGGCCCAGTACTTC.

This clonotype was picked up many times. The chain joins TRBV7-9 to TRBJ2-1; 8 nucleotides agree with TRBD2. This CDR3 region has 15 residues. Germline-derived CDR1 and CDR2 are SEHNR and FQNEAQ (reference sequence). V lost 0 bases, J lost 8 bases, and 6 bases stayed unmatched. Here the CDR3 reads CASSLALAEGDEQFF. The CDR3 DNA reads TGTGCCAGCAGCTTAGCACTAGCGGAAGGGGATGAGCAGTTCTTC. Together with reference TRBV7-9 and TRBJ2-1, the CDR3 gives the full variable domain: DTGVSQNPRHKITKRGQNVTFRCDPISEHNRLYWYRQTLGQGPEFLTYFQNEAQLEKSRLLSDRFSAERPKGSFSTLEIQRTEQGDSAMYLCASSLALAEGDEQFFGPGTRLTVL.

The gene calls are TRBV5-1 and TRBJ2-3; D gene unclear. Germline CDR1 and CDR2: SGHRS and YFSETQ. Trimming stripped 0 bases from V and 1 base from J, with 12 bases between. CDR3 length equals 16 residues. CDR3 residues: CASSLGGVPGTDTQYF. The CDR3 nucleotides are TGCGCCAGCAGCTTGGGTGGCGTTCCTGGCACAGATACGCAGTATTTT.

This chain uses TRBV12-3 or TRBV12-4 with TRBJ2-1; D possibly uses TRBD1 or TRBD2 (5 bases each). Trimming pared 8 bases from V and 2 bases from J, leaving 10 bases between. The CDR3 spans 13 residues. CDR3 residues: CASGGHPYNEQFF. CDR3 sequence (DNA): TGTGCCAGCGGAGGACACCCCTACAATGAGCAGTTCTTC.

This clonotype was detected many times. The genes are TRBV5-4 and TRBJ1-6; the match to TRBD1 covers 9 bases. V shed 4 bases and J 12 bases; nucleotides not matched to a gene: 11. The CDR3 runs to 15 residues. The germline CDR1 and CDR2 sequences are SGHNT and YYREEE (reference sequence). The CDR3: CASSPTRDREIPLHF. In DNA form, the CDR3 reads TGTGCCAGCAGCCCGACCCGGGACAGGGAAATACCCCTCCACTTT. Variable domain in full (rest from reference TRBV5-4 and TRBJ1-6): ETGVTQSPTHLIKTRGQQVTLRCSSQSGHNTVSWYQQALGQGPQFIFQYYREEENGRGNFPPRFSGLQFPNYSSELNVNALELDDSALYLCASSPTRDREIPLHFGNGTRLTVT.

This clonotype was counted a single time. The V gene is TRBV12-5, the J gene TRBJ1-5; TRBD1 matches at 7 bases. V lost 4 bases to trimming and J lost 3 bases; unmatched junction nucleotides: 3. CDR1 is LGHNT, CDR2 FRNRAP, per germline. This CDR3 contains 14 residues. CDR3 sequence (DNA): TGTGCTAGTGGTTCACAGGGGAACAATCAGCCCCAGCATTTT. Encoded protein: CASGSQGNNQPQHF.

This clonotype was found many times. V usage is TRBV2 and J usage is TRBJ1-6, with TRBD1 matching over 8 bases. CDR3 length: 14 amino acids. The V segment lost 8 bases and the J segment 7 bases; nucleotides outside the gene matches: 7. Germline-derived CDR1 and CDR2 are SNHLY and FYNNEI. As DNA, the CDR3 is TGTGCCAGCGGAGGGGACAGGAGGAATTCACCCCTCCACTTT. This gives the protein CASGGDRRNSPLHF.

The rearrangement joins TRBV29-1 to TRBJ1-2; no clear D. V was shortened by 5 bases and J by 6 bases, with 22 bases between the two germline ends. The V gene's germline CDR1 is SQVTM and CDR2 ANQGSEA. The CDR3 is made up of 15 amino acids. CDR3: CSVPPSTELPNGYTF. The CDR3 bases are TGCAGCGTTCCTCCGTCTACGGAGCTTCCAAATGGCTACACCTTC.

The J gene is TRBJ2-3, the V gene TRBV15, with 8 bases identical to TRBD2. V shed 0 bases and J 2 bases; nucleotides not matched to a gene: 4. The CDR3 totals 16 residues. Germline assignment: CDR1 LNHNV and CDR2 YYDKDF (reference sequence). The CDR3 loop reads CATSRDRRGATDTQYF. Here the CDR3 DNA reads TGTGCCACCAGCAGAGATCGGCGGGGGGCCACAGATACGCAGTATTTT.